The source of this T cell receptor beta chain is a study of blood T cell repertoires in COVID-19. The assay was immunoSEQ multiplex PCR, and TCRdb's table has in-frame clones only and misses some. This sample has approximately 80,000 clones, with roughly 80% found just once. This CDR3 has 15 amino acids. Germline CDR1 SGHRS, CDR2 YFSETQ. V was shortened by 1 base and J by 6 bases, with 15 bases between the two germline ends. The J gene is TRBJ2-3, the V gene TRBV5-1; D may be TRBD2 (7 bases). Input material: peripheral blood. This sequence originates from a human donor in a cohort sampled during active COVID-19. CDR3 sequence (DNA): TGCGCCAGCAGCTTGCTGGGGGGGGCATTGGATACGCAGTATTTT. Its protein is CASSLLGGALDTQYF.